This T cell receptor (beta chain) was captured by sequencing in a study of PD-1 blockade in classical Hodgkin lymphoma. CDR1 and CDR2 from the germline V gene are SGHRS and YFSETQ. CDR3 length: 14 amino acids. Trimming took 2 bases from V and 3 from J, leaving 8 bases between them. Some clones are missing from TCRdb's copy, which holds only in-frame ones; the method was immunoSEQ multiplex PCR. The repertoire has 25,000 to 40,000 clones, approximately 65% of them found once; the top ten carry approximately 4%. Regarding time point: cycle 4 day 1 (C4D1), after around six weeks of nivolumab. The patients all showed relapse after autologous stem cell transplantation, while their brentuximab vedotin exposure varied.

The chain links TRBV5-1 to TRBJ1-4; no clear D. The source is a human donor with classical Hodgkin lymphoma. The sequencing here drew on peripheral blood mononuclear cells (PBMCs), taken before the fourth cycle of nivolumab. The DNA of the CDR3 is TGCGCCAGCAGCTTCACGAGTTCTAATGAAAAACTGTTTTTT. The encoded protein is CASSFTSSNEKLFF.